These 11 T cell receptor beta chains were all obtained from the same sample, sequenced in a study of T cell responses to AZD1222 COVID-19 vaccine. Sequenced by immunoSEQ multiplex PCR; TCRdb stores in-frame clones only, minus some. The profile covers 170,000 or so clones, with just under 95% appearing a single time and around 0.93% taken by the ten largest. The source material was peripheral blood, sampled 28 days after the second dose of the MenACWY control vaccine. The receptors stem from an adult who received the MenACWY meningococcal vaccine as a control.

This chain's CDR3 is CAISRTVLNTEAFF. The CDR3 DNA reads as TGTGCCATCAGTAGGACAGTACTGAACACTGAAGCTTTCTTT. The chain recombines TRBV10-3 with TRBJ1-1; D possibly corresponds to TRBD1 (6 bases). The germline gives CDR1 ENHRY, CDR2 SYGVKD. The V and J ends lost 5 bases and 0 bases respectively, with 10 bases between them. This CDR3 spans 14 amino acids.

The chain employs TRBV3-1 (or the pseudogene TRBV3-2) and TRBJ1-1, with 7 bases that match TRBD1. The CDR3 extends over 15 amino acids. Germline CDR1 is LGHDT and CDR2 is YNNKEL (reference sequence). The V segment lost 1 base and the J segment 5 bases; nucleotides outside the gene matches: 7. The CDR3 DNA follows: TGTGCCAGCAGCCAAGGGGCCCCGACAGGGACTGAAGCTTTCTTT. This sequence encodes CASSQGAPTGTEAFF.

This clone showed up just once. V is TRBV7-2 and J is TRBJ2-1, with 9 bases identical to TRBD2. The trim removed 1 base at V and 6 bases at J, leaving 4 bases unmatched. The germline CDR1 and CDR2 sequences are SGHTA and FQGNSA. The CDR3 length is 15 residues. The CDR3 nucleotides are TGTGCCAGCAGCTTAGTGGCGGGGGGGCCCAATGAGCAGTTCTTC. Translation gives CASSLVAGGPNEQFF.

The V and J genes are TRBV7-6 and TRBJ2-2, with D possibly matching TRBD2 (5 bases). V was clipped by 4 bases and J by 8 bases, with 11 bases between them. Per germline, CDR1 SGHVS and CDR2 FNYEAQ. This CDR3 has 13 amino acids. CDR3: CASSSGLLGELFF. CDR3 nucleotide sequence: TGTGCCAGCAGCTCAGGACTCTTAGGGGAGCTGTTTTTT.

This rearrangement joins TRBV6-6 to TRBJ2-3; possible D gene TRBD2, 6 bases. Germline CDR1 is MNHNY and CDR2 is SVGAGI (reference sequence). Trimming took 6 bases from V and 6 from J, leaving 16 bases between them. This CDR3 is built from 14 residues. CDR3 sequence (DNA): TGTGCCAGCAGCTTGACGGGGGTGGCTGATACGCAGTATTTT. It yields the protein CASSLTGVADTQYF.

CDR3: CASSPAQYWANYGYTF. The CDR3 coding sequence is TGTGCCAGCAGCCCAGCCCAATACTGGGCTAACTATGGCTACACCTTC. This rearrangement joins TRBV7-9 to TRBJ1-2, with unresolved D. This CDR3 spans 16 amino acids. V dropped 5 bases and J dropped 0 bases, with 16 bases sitting between them. The germline CDR1 and CDR2 sequences are SEHNR and FQNEAQ (reference sequence).

V gene TRBV24-1 combines with J gene TRBJ1-2; D uncertain. Trimming left V 5 bases short and J 2 bases short, with 8 bases between. Germline-derived CDR1 and CDR2 are KGHDR and SFDVKD. There are 13 residues in the CDR3. The CDR3 DNA reads TGTGCCACCAGTGTTGACAACAACTATGGCTACACCTTC. Translation gives CATSVDNNYGYTF.

This clone was detected a few times. V is TRBV7-9 and J is TRBJ1-4, with a tentative D call TRBD1 (5 bases). The CDR3 totals 16 residues. Trimming left V 5 bases short and J 5 bases short, with 18 bases between. In germline, CDR1 is SEHNR, CDR2 FQNEAQ (reference sequence). This chain's CDR3 is CASSPQAGPVNEKLFF. The DNA of the CDR3 is TGTGCCAGCAGCCCCCAAGCGGGACCGGTAAATGAAAAACTGTTTTTT.

This chain uses TRBV5-6 with TRBJ2-4; D possibly matches TRBD1 or TRBD2 (5 bases each). Between the trimmed V and J ends, which lost 2 bases and 11 bases, there was a span of 17 bases. The CDR3 is made up of 14 amino acids. CDR1 and CDR2 (germline): SGHDT, YYEEEE. The CDR3 nucleotides read TGTGCCAGCAGCTTCGACATCGGGACGGATTTTCAGTACTTC. Encoded protein: CASSFDIGTDFQYF.

This chain uses TRBV5-4 with TRBJ2-7; D call uncertain. This CDR3 is 14 amino acids long. CDR1 and CDR2 (germline): SGHNT, YYREEE (reference sequence). The germline V and J ends were trimmed by 0 bases and 2 bases, with 9 bases remaining between them. The CDR3 nucleotides are TGTGCCAGCAGCTTGGAACGACGGACCTACGAGCAGTACTTC. It encodes CASSLERRTYEQYF. Drawing the rest from reference TRBV5-4 and TRBJ2-7, the complete variable domain is ETGVTQSPTHLIKTRGQQVTLRCSSQSGHNTVSWYQQALGQGPQFIFQYYREEENGRGNFPPRFSGLQFPNYSSELNVNALELDDSALYLCASSLERRTYEQYFGPGTRLTVT.

The rearrangement joins TRBV29-1 to TRBJ2-7; D call uncertain. The V end lost 4 bases, the J end lost 6 bases, and 16 bases lay between the germline ends. The CDR3 runs 13 residues. Germline V gives CDR1 SQVTM, CDR2 ANQGSEA. The CDR3 reads CSVAGRLGFEQYF. The CDR3 nucleotides read TGCAGCGTTGCGGGTCGCTTAGGGTTCGAGCAGTACTTC.